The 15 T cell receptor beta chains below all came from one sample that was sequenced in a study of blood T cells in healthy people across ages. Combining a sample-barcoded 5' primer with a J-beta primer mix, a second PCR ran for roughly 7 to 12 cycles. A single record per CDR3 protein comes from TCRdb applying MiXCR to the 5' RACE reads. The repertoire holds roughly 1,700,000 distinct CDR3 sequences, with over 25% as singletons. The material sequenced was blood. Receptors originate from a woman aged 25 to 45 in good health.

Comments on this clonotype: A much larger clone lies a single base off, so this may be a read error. The CDR3 DNA follows: TGTGCCAGCAGGAGGATAGGGGTCAGAGGGGACATTCAGTACTTC. Its protein is CASRRIGVRGDIQYF. This chain connects TRBV12-3 or TRBV12-4 to TRBJ2-4; possibly TRBD1 or TRBD2 for D (5 bases each). The CDR3 contains 15 residues. The V and J ends lost 6 bases and 8 bases respectively, with 20 bases between them.

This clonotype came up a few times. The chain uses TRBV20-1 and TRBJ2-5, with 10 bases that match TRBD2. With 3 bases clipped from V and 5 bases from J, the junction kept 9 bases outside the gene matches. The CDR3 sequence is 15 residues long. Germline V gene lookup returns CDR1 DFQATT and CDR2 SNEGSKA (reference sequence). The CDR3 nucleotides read TGCAGTGCTAGCCCCGAGCGGGGGGGCCGCGAGACCCAGTACTTC. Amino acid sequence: CSASPERGGRETQYF.

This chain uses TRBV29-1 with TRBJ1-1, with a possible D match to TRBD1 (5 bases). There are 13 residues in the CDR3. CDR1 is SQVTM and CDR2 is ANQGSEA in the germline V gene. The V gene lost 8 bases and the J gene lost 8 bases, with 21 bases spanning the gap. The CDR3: CSSRRGPLGEAFF. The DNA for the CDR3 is TGCAGCTCACGCCGGGGACCGCTCGGGGAAGCTTTCTTT.

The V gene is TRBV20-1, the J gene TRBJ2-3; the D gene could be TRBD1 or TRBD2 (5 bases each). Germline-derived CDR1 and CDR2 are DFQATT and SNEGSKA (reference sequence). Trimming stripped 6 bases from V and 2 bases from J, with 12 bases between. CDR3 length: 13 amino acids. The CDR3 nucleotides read TGCAGTGCCACAATCGGGGCCACAGATACGCAGTATTTT. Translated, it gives CSATIGATDTQYF.

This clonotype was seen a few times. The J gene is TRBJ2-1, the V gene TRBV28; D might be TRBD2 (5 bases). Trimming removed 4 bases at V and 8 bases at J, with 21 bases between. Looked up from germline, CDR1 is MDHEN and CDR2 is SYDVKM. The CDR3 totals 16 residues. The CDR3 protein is CASSSNFRGLNDEQFF. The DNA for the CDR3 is TGTGCCAGCAGTTCAAATTTCCGGGGATTAAACGATGAGCAGTTCTTC.

CDR3 coding DNA: TGTGCCAGCAGACCTTCTCGGGACAAAAACATTCAGTACTTC. Protein sequence: CASRPSRDKNIQYF. The V call is TRBV28, the J call TRBJ2-4; TRBD2 is a possible D gene (5 bases). Trimming left V 6 bases short and J 3 bases short, with 12 bases between. CDR3 length equals 14 residues. Germline assignment: CDR1 MDHEN and CDR2 SYDVKM. The entire variable domain, with the rest obtained from reference TRBV28 and TRBJ2-4, is as follows: DVKVTQSSRYLVKRTGEKVFLECVQDMDHENMFWYRQDPGLGLRLIYFSYDVKMKEKGDIPEGYSVSREKKERFSLILESASTNQTSMYLCASRPSRDKNIQYFGAGTRLSVL.

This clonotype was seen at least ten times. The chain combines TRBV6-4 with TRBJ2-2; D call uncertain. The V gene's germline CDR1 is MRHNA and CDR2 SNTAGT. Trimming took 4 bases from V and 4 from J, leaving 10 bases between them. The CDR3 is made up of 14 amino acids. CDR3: CASSASPGTGELFF. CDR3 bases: TGTGCCAGCAGTGCTAGTCCGGGCACCGGGGAGCTGTTTTTT.

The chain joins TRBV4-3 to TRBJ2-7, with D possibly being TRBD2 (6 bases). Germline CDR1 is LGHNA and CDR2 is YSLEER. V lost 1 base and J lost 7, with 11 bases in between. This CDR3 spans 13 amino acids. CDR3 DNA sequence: TGCGCCAGCAGCCAAGTCGGGGGTTTGGAGCAGTACTTC. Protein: CASSQVGGLEQYF.

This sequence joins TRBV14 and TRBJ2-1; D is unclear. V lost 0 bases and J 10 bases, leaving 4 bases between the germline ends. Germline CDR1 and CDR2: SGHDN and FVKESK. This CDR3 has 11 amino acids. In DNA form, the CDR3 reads TGTGCCAGCAGCCAAGACAGCGAGCAGTTCTTC. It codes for CASSQDSEQFF.

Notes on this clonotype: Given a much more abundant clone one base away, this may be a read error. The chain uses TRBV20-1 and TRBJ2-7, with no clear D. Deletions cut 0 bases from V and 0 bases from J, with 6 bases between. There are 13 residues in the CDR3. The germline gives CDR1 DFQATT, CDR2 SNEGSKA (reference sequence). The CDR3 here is CSARERSSYEQYF. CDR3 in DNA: TGCAGTGCTAGAGAGCGGAGCTCCTACGAGCAGTACTTC.

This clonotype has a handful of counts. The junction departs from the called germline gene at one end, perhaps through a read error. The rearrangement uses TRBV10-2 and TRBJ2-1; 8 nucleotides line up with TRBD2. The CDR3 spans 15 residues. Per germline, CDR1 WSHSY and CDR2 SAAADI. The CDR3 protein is CASSEPGRARNEQFF. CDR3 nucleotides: TGCGCCAGCAGTGAACCCGGGAGGGCCCGGAATGAACAGTTCTTC.

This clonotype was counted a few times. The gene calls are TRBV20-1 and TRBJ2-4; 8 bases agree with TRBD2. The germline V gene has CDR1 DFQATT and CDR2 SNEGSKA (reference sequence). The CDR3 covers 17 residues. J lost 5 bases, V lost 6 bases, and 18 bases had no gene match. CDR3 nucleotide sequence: TGCAGTGCCACAGCAATAGCGGGGACTATCCCTGAAAACATTCAGTACTTC. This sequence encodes CSATAIAGTIPENIQYF.

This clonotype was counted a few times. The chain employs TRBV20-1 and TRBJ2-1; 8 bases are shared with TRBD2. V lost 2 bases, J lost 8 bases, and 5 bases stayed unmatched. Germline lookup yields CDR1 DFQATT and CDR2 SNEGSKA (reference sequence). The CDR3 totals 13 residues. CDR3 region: CSARRTSIDEQFF. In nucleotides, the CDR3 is TGCAGTGCTAGACGGACTAGCATCGATGAGCAGTTCTTC.

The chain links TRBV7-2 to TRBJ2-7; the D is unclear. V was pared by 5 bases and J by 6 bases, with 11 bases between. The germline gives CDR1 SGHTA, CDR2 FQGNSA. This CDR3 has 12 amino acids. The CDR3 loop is CASSRPAGEQYF. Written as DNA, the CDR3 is TGTGCCAGCAGCCGCCCCGCTGGCGAGCAGTACTTC. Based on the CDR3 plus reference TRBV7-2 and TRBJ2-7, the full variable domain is GAGVSQSPSNKVTEKGKDVELRCDPISGHTALYWYRQSLGQGLEFLIYFQGNSAPDKSGLPSDRFSAERTGGSVSTLTIQRTQQEDSAVYLCASSRPAGEQYFGPGTRLTVT.

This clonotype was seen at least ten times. The CDR3 is CASSRLGREGPGTQYF. The CDR3 DNA reads as TGTGCCAGCAGCCGCCTCGGGCGGGAGGGTCCGGGGACCCAGTACTTC. The chain has TRBV7-2 and TRBJ2-5, with TRBD2 matching 9 bases. J was trimmed by 7 bases and V by 5 bases; bases with no gene match: 14. Germline CDR1 is SGHTA and CDR2 is FQGNSA. This CDR3 has 16 residues.